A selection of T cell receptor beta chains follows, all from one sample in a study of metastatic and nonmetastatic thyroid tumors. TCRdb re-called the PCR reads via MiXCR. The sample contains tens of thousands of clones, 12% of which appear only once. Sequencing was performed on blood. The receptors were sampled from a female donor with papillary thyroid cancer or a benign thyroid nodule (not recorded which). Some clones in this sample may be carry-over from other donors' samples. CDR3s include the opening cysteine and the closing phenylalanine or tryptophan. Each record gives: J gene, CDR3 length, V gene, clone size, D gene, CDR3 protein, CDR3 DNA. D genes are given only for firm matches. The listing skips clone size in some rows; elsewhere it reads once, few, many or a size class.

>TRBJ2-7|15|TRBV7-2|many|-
CASSLAGLSPYEQYF
TGTGCCAGCAGCTTAGCGGGACTTAGCCCCTACGAGCAGTACTTC
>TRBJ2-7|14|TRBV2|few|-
CASSPSPTGLEQYF
TGTGCCAGCAGTCCATCTCCGACAGGTCTTGAGCAGTACTTC
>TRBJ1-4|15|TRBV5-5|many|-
CASSPPPTGDEKLFF
TGTGCCAGCAGCCCCCCCCCGACCGGGGATGAAAAACTGTTTTTT
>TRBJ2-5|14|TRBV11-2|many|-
CASTLSGGTETQYF
TGTGCCAGCACCCTATCCGGAGGCACAGAGACCCAGTACTTC
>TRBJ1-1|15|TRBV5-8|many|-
CASSFVPPRSTEAFF
TGTGCCAGCAGCTTTGTTCCCCCCCGGAGCACTGAAGCTTTCTTT
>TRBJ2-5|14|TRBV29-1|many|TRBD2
CSVGRGPGGETQYF
TGCAGCGTGGGGCGAGGGCCGGGGGGGGAGACCCAGTACTTC
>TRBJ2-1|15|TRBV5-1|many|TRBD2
CASSPLAGGYNEQFF
TGCGCCAGCAGTCCCCTAGCGGGGGGCTACAATGAGCAGTTCTTC
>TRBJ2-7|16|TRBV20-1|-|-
CSARSTGVRYFHEQYF
TGCAGTGCTAGATCCACTGGGGTCAGGTACTTCCACGAGCAGTACTTC
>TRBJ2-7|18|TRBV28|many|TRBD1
CASSFIGSYRGHTYEQYF
TGTGCCAGCAGTTTTATCGGATCGTACAGGGGCCATACCTACGAGCAGTACTTC
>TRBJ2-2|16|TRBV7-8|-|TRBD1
CASSSRQGRDTGELFF
TGTGCCAGCAGCTCCAGACAGGGGCGAGACACCGGGGAGCTGTTTTTT
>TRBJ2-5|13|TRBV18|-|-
CTSSPPVVETQYF
TGTACCAGCTCACCACCGGTTGTGGAGACCCAGTACTTC
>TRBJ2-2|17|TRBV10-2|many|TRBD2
CASSESNLAGVTGELFF
TGCGCCAGCAGTGAGTCGAATCTAGCGGGAGTGACCGGGGAGCTGTTTTTT
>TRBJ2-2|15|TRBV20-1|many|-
CSASFGRGITGELFF
TGCAGTGCTAGTTTCGGAAGAGGGATCACCGGGGAGCTGTTTTTT
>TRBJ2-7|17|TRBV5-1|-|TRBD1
CASSAWDRLSLPYEQYF
TGCGCCAGCAGCGCTTGGGACAGACTATCCCTCCCCTACGAGCAGTACTTC
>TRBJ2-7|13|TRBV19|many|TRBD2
CASSRGGSYEQYF
TGTGCCAGTAGTCGGGGGGGCAGCTACGAGCAGTACTTC
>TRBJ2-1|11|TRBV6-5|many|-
CASSYLDEQFF
TGTGCCAGCAGTTATCTGGATGAGCAGTTCTTC
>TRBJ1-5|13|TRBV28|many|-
CASTGQYYQPQHF
TGTGCCAGCACCGGACAGTATTATCAGCCCCAGCATTTT
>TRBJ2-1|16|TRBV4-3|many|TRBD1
CASSFGTGNSYNEQFF
TGCGCCAGCAGCTTCGGGACAGGGAACTCCTACAATGAGCAGTTCTTC
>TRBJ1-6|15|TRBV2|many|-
CASSEGSGGVSPLHF
TGTGCCAGCAGTGAAGGATCGGGCGGAGTATCACCCCTCCACTTT
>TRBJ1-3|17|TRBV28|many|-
CASSLSGAVFSGNTIYF
TGTGCCAGCAGTTTGTCCGGGGCCGTCTTCTCTGGAAACACCATATATTTT
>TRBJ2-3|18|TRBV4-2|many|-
CASSQDRVVFPSTDTQYF
TGTGCCAGCAGCCAAGATAGGGTAGTGTTTCCTAGCACAGATACGCAGTATTTT
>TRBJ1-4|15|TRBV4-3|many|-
CASSQDGEAGEKLFF
TGCGCCAGCAGCCAAGATGGTGAGGCGGGTGAAAAACTGTTTTTT
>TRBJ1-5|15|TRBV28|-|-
CASSTPVQGHHPQHF
TGTGCCAGCAGTACGCCGGTACAGGGACACCATCCCCAGCATTTT
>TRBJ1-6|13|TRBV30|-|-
CAWSVRRNSPLHF
TGTGCCTGGAGTGTACGCAGGAATTCACCCCTCCACTTT
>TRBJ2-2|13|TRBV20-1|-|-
CSARSISGRELFF
TGCAGTGCTAGATCTATTTCTGGCCGGGAGCTGTTTTTT
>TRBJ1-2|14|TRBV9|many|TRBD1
CASSLGTGGGSYTF
TGTGCCAGCAGCCTAGGGACAGGGGGAGGAAGCTACACCTTC
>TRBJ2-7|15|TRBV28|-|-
CASSFCQSSSYEQYF
TGTGCCAGCAGTTTCTGCCAGTCCAGCTCCTACGAGCAGTACTTC
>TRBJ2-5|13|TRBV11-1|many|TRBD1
CASSLGQRETQYF
TGTGCCAGCAGCTTGGGACAGAGAGAGACCCAGTACTTC
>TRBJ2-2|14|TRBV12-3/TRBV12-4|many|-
CASSIPGVGGELFF
TGTGCCAGCAGCATACCCGGTGTGGGCGGGGAGCTGTTTTTT
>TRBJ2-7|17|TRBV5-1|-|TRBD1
CASSLSLPGQGWYEQYF
TGCGCCAGCAGCTTGTCTCTTCCCGGACAGGGATGGTACGAGCAGTACTTC
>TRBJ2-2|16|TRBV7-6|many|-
CASTWGVRSGSGELFF
TGTGCCAGCACCTGGGGTGTTAGATCGGGTAGCGGGGAGCTGTTTTTT